Listed below are T cell receptor beta chains from one sample, sequenced in a study of beta chain features in type 1 diabetes. TCRdb's table, derived via immunoSEQ multiplex PCR, lists solely in-frame clones and lacks some. The table records a few hundred thousand clones, over 12% of them present only once. The sequenced sample was naive CD4+ T cells from blood. The receptors shown here come from a woman between 18 and 29 years old in good health. Each CDR3 is given with its conserved first and last residue. D genes are given only for firm matches. Rows may omit the clone size; those that give it use once, few, many or a size class.

abundance,v_gene,d_gene,j_gene,CDR3aa,CDR3nt
few,TRBV12-5,TRBD2,TRBJ2-2,CASGLAGVGTGELFF,TGTGCTAGTGGGTTAGCGGGAGTTGGCACCGGGGAGCTGTTTTTT
few,TRBV5-1,.,TRBJ2-3,CASSVGQSSSTDTQYF,TGCGCCAGCAGCGTCGGACAGTCTTCTAGCACAGATACGCAGTATTTT
.,TRBV1,.,TRBJ1-5,CTSRRSGNQPQHF,TGCACCAGCAGACGTAGCGGCAATCAGCCCCAGCATTTT
few,TRBV7-9,.,TRBJ2-7,CASSLKNRSYEQYF,TGTGCCAGCAGCTTAAAAAACAGGAGCTACGAGCAGTACTTC
few,TRBV27,.,TRBJ1-1,CASSARRAITEAFF,TGTGCCAGCAGTGCGAGGCGAGCAATCACTGAAGCTTTCTTT
.,TRBV18,TRBD1,TRBJ2-7,CASSPGTGREQYF,TGTGCCAGCTCACCCGGGACAGGGCGGGAGCAGTACTTC
few,TRBV5-4,TRBD1,TRBJ2-7,CASSFLGGASWEQYF,TGTGCCAGCAGCTTCTTAGGGGGCGCGAGCTGGGAGCAGTACTTC
few,TRBV6-5,.,TRBJ2-7,CASSYSSAGNSYEQYF,TGTGCCAGCAGTTACTCGTCGGCAGGCAACTCCTACGAGCAGTACTTC
few,TRBV5-1,TRBD2,TRBJ2-1,CASSSRGDYYNEQFF,TGCGCCAGCAGCTCTCGAGGGGACTACTACAATGAGCAGTTCTTC
few,TRBV5-4,TRBD1,TRBJ2-7,CASSRSRGQGSSYEQYF,TGTGCCAGCAGCAGGAGTAGGGGACAGGGGAGCTCCTACGAGCAGTACTTC
few,TRBV29-1,.,TRBJ2-2,CSVETLFDTGELFF,TGCAGCGTTGAGACTTTATTTGATACCGGGGAGCTGTTTTTT
few,TRBV28,.,TRBJ2-4,CASRTGGELAKNIQYF,TGTGCCAGCAGGACGGGCGGGGAGCTAGCCAAAAACATTCAGTACTTC
few,TRBV29-1,.,TRBJ2-1,CSVNRESNNEQFF,TGCAGCGTGAACAGGGAAAGTAACAATGAGCAGTTCTTC
.,TRBV7-9,TRBD2,TRBJ2-5,CASSLAGLAGETQYF,TGTGCCAGCAGCTTAGCGGGACTAGCGGGAGAGACCCAGTACTTC
.,TRBV29-1,.,TRBJ1-1,CSVDRQPNTEAFF,TGCAGCGTTGATAGACAGCCGAACACTGAAGCTTTCTTT
.,TRBV28,TRBD1,TRBJ1-4,CASSLWTGGNEKLFF,TGTGCCAGCAGTTTATGGACAGGGGGCAATGAAAAACTGTTTTTT
few,TRBV19,.,TRBJ1-5,CASVGAGAGEQPQHF,TGTGCCAGTGTAGGCGCGGGGGCGGGAGAACAGCCCCAGCATTTT
few,TRBV5-6,TRBD2,TRBJ2-6,CASSLGEAGLTF,TGTGCCAGCAGCTTAGGCGAAGCGGGGCTGACTTTC
.,TRBV6-5,.,TRBJ1-5,CASSYSTGGQPQHF,TGTGCCAGCAGTTACTCGACCGGCGGCCAGCCCCAGCATTTT
.,TRBV7-2,.,TRBJ2-1,CASSLDLARVGEQFF,TGTGCCAGCAGCTTAGACTTAGCGAGGGTCGGTGAGCAGTTCTTC
.,TRBV29-1,.,TRBJ2-3,CSVKTARADTQYF,TGCAGCGTTAAGACAGCCCGGGCAGATACGCAGTATTTT
.,TRBV19,TRBD2,TRBJ2-1,CASWAGVMDRYNEQFF,TGTGCCAGTTGGGCGGGAGTCATGGATAGGTACAATGAGCAGTTCTTC
few,TRBV9,TRBD1,TRBJ1-2,CASSVRQGYYTF,TGTGCCAGCAGCGTAAGACAGGGGTACTACACCTTC
few,TRBV27,TRBD1,TRBJ2-1,CASRKGQGSHEQFF,TGTGCCAGCAGAAAGGGACAGGGGTCACATGAGCAGTTCTTC
few,TRBV2,.,TRBJ2-3,CASSETSRGGTDTQYF,TGTGCCAGCAGTGAGACGTCCAGGGGAGGCACAGATACGCAGTATTTT
.,TRBV27,TRBD2,TRBJ2-3,CASSYREGRDTQYF,TGTGCCAGCAGTTACCGGGAGGGGAGAGATACGCAGTATTTT
few,TRBV29-1,.,TRBJ2-1,CSVILGHPYNEQFF,TGCAGCGTTATATTAGGACACCCCTACAATGAGCAGTTCTTC
.,TRBV7-6,.,TRBJ2-1,CASSRTSEQFF,TGTGCCAGCAGCCGGACAAGTGAGCAGTTCTTC
few,TRBV5-4,TRBD2,TRBJ2-1,CASSFGGRVDEQFF,TGTGCCAGCAGCTTCGGCGGGAGGGTAGATGAGCAGTTCTTC
few,TRBV5-1,.,TRBJ2-4,CASSSESAENIQYF,TGCGCCAGCAGCTCGGAGTCGGCGGAAAACATTCAGTACTTC
few,TRBV18,.,TRBJ1-1,CASSPLNRQEGEAFF,TGTGCCAGCTCACCACTTAATAGACAGGAAGGTGAAGCTTTCTTT
few,TRBV7-9,TRBD1,TRBJ2-1,CASSSRTGATEQFF,TGTGCCAGCAGTTCACGGACAGGGGCAACTGAGCAGTTCTTC
.,TRBV7-9,TRBD2,TRBJ2-7,CASSFSSGRTYEQYF,TGTGCCAGCAGCTTCTCTAGCGGGAGGACCTACGAGCAGTACTTC
few,TRBV19,TRBD2,TRBJ2-4,CASSTVAGSDIQYF,TGTGCCAGTAGTACCGTAGCGGGTTCGGACATTCAGTACTTC
.,TRBV14,.,TRBJ1-1,CASSQDSYMNTEAFF,TGTGCCAGCAGCCAAGATTCGTACATGAACACTGAAGCTTTCTTT
.,TRBV25-1,TRBD1,TRBJ2-5,CASSELGQGQETQYF,TGTGCCAGCAGTGAATTGGGACAGGGCCAAGAGACCCAGTACTTC
few,TRBV9,.,TRBJ2-7,CASSVGSYSEQYF,TGTGCCAGCAGCGTAGGGAGCTACTCCGAGCAGTACTTC
few,TRBV28,.,TRBJ2-3,CASRERGGRTDTQYF,TGTGCCAGCAGGGAAAGAGGGGGTCGCACAGATACGCAGTATTTT
.,TRBV18,.,TRBJ1-5,CASSPTVGGPNQPQHF,TGTGCCAGCTCACCAACTGTCGGGGGGCCAAATCAGCCCCAGCATTTT
once,TRBV7-3,.,TRBJ2-2,CASSSYGGRDELFF,TGTGCCAGCAGCTCATACGGGGGGCGGGACGAGCTGTTTTTT
.,TRBV4-1,.,TRBJ2-7,CASSQEIQGREQYF,TGCGCCAGCAGCCAAGAGATACAGGGTCGCGAGCAGTACTTC
few,TRBV29-1,TRBD2,TRBJ2-4,CSGGLAGGGNIQYF,TGCAGCGGGGGACTAGCGGGGGGAGGGAACATTCAGTACTTC
few,TRBV9,.,TRBJ1-1,CASSPTGRNTEAFF,TGTGCCAGCAGCCCCACAGGGAGGAACACTGAAGCTTTCTTT
few,TRBV30,.,TRBJ1-2,CAWSMGSRRWINYGYTF,TGTGCCTGGAGTATGGGCAGCCGACGTTGGATTAACTATGGCTACACCTTC
.,TRBV30,.,TRBJ1-3,CAWSNDPGGNTIYF,TGTGCCTGGAGTAACGACCCGGGGGGAAACACCATATATTTT
.,TRBV5-4,.,TRBJ2-7,CASSPPGGEQYF,TGTGCCAGCAGCCCCCCTGGAGGCGAGCAGTACTTC
few,TRBV19,TRBD2,TRBJ2-1,CASSTSGLAKHNEQFF,TGTGCCAGTAGTACCTCGGGACTAGCGAAACACAATGAGCAGTTCTTC
.,TRBV7-2,TRBD1,TRBJ1-3,CASSGDRAAGNTIYF,TGTGCCAGCAGCGGAGACAGGGCAGCCGGAAACACCATATATTTT